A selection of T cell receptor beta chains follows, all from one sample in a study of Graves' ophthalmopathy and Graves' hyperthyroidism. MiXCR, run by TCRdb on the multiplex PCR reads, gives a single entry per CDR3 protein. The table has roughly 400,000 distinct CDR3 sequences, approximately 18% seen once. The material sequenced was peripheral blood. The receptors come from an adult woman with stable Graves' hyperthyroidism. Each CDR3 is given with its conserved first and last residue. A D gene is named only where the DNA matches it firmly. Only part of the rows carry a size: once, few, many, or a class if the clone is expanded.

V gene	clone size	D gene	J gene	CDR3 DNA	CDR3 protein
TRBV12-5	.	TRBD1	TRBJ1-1	TGTGCTAGTGGGACAGGGCAGAACACTGAAGCTTTCTTT	CASGTGQNTEAFF
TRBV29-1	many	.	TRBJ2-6	TGCAGCGTGGCCCTCTCTGGGGCCAACGTCCTGACTTTC	CSVALSGANVLTF
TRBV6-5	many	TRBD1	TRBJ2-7	TGTGCCAGCAGTTGGAACACAGGGGGCGACGAGCAGTACTTC	CASSWNTGGDEQYF
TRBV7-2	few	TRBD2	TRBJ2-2	TGTGCCAGCAGCCCACGGACTAGGGCGAACACCGGGGAGCTGTTTTTT	CASSPRTRANTGELFF
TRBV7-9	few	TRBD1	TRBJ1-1	TGTGCCAGCAGCCCGGACAGGGGCTTGAACACTGAAGCTTTCTTT	CASSPDRGLNTEAFF
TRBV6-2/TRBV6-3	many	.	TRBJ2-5	TGTGCCAGCAGCTCTTCCTCTGGGAAAGAGACCCAGTACTTC	CASSSSSGKETQYF
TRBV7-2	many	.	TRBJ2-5	TGTGCCAGCAGTACAGACTTCACAGAGACCCAGTACTTC	CASSTDFTETQYF
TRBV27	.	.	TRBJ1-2	TGTGCCAGCAGTCCTCAGCCCGGGGATAACTATGGCTACACCTTC	CASSPQPGDNYGYTF
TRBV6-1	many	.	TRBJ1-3	TGTGCCACCTCCACGGTCTCAGGGTCCGTTCTTTTT	CATSTVSGSVLF
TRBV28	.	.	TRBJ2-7	TGTGCCAGCAGTTTAACTGCGCAGTCCTACGAGCAGTACTTC	CASSLTAQSYEQYF
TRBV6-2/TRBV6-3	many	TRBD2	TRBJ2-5	TGTGCCAGCACCCGGGGGGACCAAGAGACCCAGTACTTC	CASTRGDQETQYF
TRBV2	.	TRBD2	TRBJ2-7	TGTGCCAGCAGTAGCTGGACTAGCGGAAACTACGAGCAGTACTTC	CASSSWTSGNYEQYF
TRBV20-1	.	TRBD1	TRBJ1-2	TGCAGTGGCGGACAGGCATTTAACTATGGCTACACCTTC	CSGGQAFNYGYTF
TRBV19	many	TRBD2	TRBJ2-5	TGTGCCAGTAGTATAGCTGCGGGGGAAGAGACCCAGTACTTC	CASSIAAGEETQYF
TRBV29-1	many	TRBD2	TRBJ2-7	TGCAGCGTTGCGGGCGGCGGGGGGAATTCCTACGAGCAGTACTTC	CSVAGGGGNSYEQYF
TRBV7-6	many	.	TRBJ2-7	TGTGCCAGCAGCTTAGGGGGGTCCGAGCAGTACTTC	CASSLGGSEQYF
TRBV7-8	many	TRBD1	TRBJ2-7	TGTGCCAGCAGCGAGAGGACAGGGCCCTACGAGCAGTACTTC	CASSERTGPYEQYF
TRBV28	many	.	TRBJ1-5	TGTGCCACCGCATGGCTTACGGATAGCAATCAGCCCCAGCATTTT	CATAWLTDSNQPQHF
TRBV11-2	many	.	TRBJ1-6	TGTGCCAGCAGCTTAGATAACGGGGCTGCGCCCCTCCACTTT	CASSLDNGAAPLHF
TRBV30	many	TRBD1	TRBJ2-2	TGTGCCTGGAGTGCACAACCCGGGACAGGGGCCCCCGGGGAGCTGTTTTTT	CAWSAQPGTGAPGELFF
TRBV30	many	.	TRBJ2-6	TGTGCCTGGGGGGTCGGGGCCAACGTCCTGACTTTC	CAWGVGANVLTF
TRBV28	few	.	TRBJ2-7	TGTGCCAGCAGTTTAGAACCGGGACCCAGAGGGTACGAGCAGTACTTC	CASSLEPGPRGYEQYF
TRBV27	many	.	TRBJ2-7	TGTGCCAGCAGTTTACAGGAAAAGGTCCACGAGCAGTACTTC	CASSLQEKVHEQYF
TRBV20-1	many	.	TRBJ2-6	TGCAGTGCTAGAGATTTGGGGACGGGGGCCAACGTCCTGACTTTC	CSARDLGTGANVLTF
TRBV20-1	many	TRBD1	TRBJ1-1	TGCAGTGCTGCCCGGGACAGGGGATACACTGAAGCTTTCTTT	CSAARDRGYTEAFF
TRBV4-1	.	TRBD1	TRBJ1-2	TGCGCCAGCAGCCAAGATATATCGAGGGGGACAGGGGGGACGGACTATGGCTACACCTTC	CASSQDISRGTGGTDYGYTF
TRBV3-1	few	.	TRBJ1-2	TGTGCCAGCAGCCCCACCGCGACAGCGAACTATGGCTACACCTTC	CASSPTATANYGYTF
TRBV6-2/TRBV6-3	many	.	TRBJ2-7	TGTGCCAGCACCTACGGGGCGTCCAGGGGAGTGTGGGAGCAGTACTTC	CASTYGASRGVWEQYF
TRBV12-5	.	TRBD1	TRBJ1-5	TGTGCTAGTGGTTTGGCAATTAAGGGACAGGGTGCCGGTTATGGCAATCAGCCCCAGCATTTT	CASGLAIKGQGAGYGNQPQHF
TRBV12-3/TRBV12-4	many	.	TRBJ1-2	TGTGCCAGCAGGAGAGGGGACTATGGCTACACCTTC	CASRRGDYGYTF
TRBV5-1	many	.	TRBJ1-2	TGCGCCAGCAGCTTGGGACAGCTAAACGATGGTGGCTACACCTTC	CASSLGQLNDGGYTF
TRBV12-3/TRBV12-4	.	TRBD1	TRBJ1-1	TGTGCCAGCAGTCAAAATCCGGGACAGGCGCCGTACACTGATGCTTTCTTT	CASSQNPGQAPYTDAFF
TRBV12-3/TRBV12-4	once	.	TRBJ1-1	TGTGCCAGCCGGTGGACCTTAGGGAACACTGAAGCTTTCTTT	CASRWTLGNTEAFF